The 7 T cell receptor beta chains reported below all come from one sample, sequenced in a study of Graves' ophthalmopathy and Graves' hyperthyroidism. Scientists amplified the TCR beta CDR3 regions from RNA transcripts. First-round RT-PCR employed HTBI primers, with a second-round multiplex PCR after it. MiXCR, run by TCRdb on the multiplex PCR reads, gives a single entry per CDR3 protein. The data contain 150,000 or so distinct CDR3 sequences, 35% to 45% of them singletons. Sequenced sample: peripheral blood. The receptors originated from a young man with Graves' ophthalmopathy.

This clonotype was detected ten times or more. The chain combines TRBV29-1 with TRBJ2-7; TRBD2 is a possible D gene (5 bases). Between the trimmed V and J ends, which lost 3 bases and 0 bases, there was a span of 12 bases. This CDR3 is 14 amino acids long. Germline values: CDR1 SQVTM, CDR2 ANQGSEA. Written as DNA, the CDR3 is TGCAGCGTTGAGAGGACGGGAAACTCCTACGAGCAGTACTTC. Protein: CSVERTGNSYEQYF.

Ten or more counts support this clonotype. The rearrangement links TRBV6-4 to TRBJ2-2; the D gene is possibly TRBD2 (5 bases). V was cut by 10 bases and J by 1 base, with 28 bases left in between. The germline V gene has CDR1 MRHNA and CDR2 SNTAGT. The CDR3 length is 19 residues. The CDR3 sequence: CATTSKGVWGPMNTGELFF. The CDR3 nucleotides are TGTGCCACCACCTCAAAGGGAGTGTGGGGTCCCATGAACACCGGGGAGCTGTTTTTT.

The chain has TRBV11-2 and TRBJ1-3; 8 bases are a match to TRBD1. The ends lost 5 bases at V and 3 bases at J; junction bases unmatched: 9. CDR1 SGHAT and CDR2 FQNNGV come from the germline V gene. This CDR3 region has 16 residues. The CDR3 nucleotides are TGTGCCAGCAGCCGACGCAGGGGGCAACTTGGAAACACCATATATTTT. Translation: CASSRRRGQLGNTIYF.

The table lists this clonotype with many counts. The V and J genes are TRBV28 and TRBJ2-7, with 8 bases aligning to TRBD1. The CDR3 spans 14 residues. From germline, CDR1 is MDHEN and CDR2 SYDVKM. The V and J ends lost 8 bases and 1 base, in that order; junction bases with no gene match: 7. The CDR3 reads CASQGQGTSYEQYF. CDR3 sequence (DNA): TGTGCCAGCCAAGGACAGGGTACTTCCTACGAGCAGTACTTC.

The genes are TRBV6-1 and TRBJ2-2; possible D gene TRBD1, 5 bases. This CDR3 is built from 11 residues. Between the trimmed V and J ends, which lost 10 bases and 6 bases, there was a span of 9 bases. Germline V lookup: CDR1 MNHNS, CDR2 SASEGT. Written as DNA, the CDR3 is TGTGCCATCCAGGGCCCCGGGGAGCTGTTTTTT. Translation: CAIQGPGELFF.

The rearrangement joins TRBV7-2 to TRBJ2-5; either TRBD1 or TRBD2 may fit D (5 bases each). The ends were cut back, 3 bases at V and 4 bases at J, with 9 bases in the middle. Germline CDR1 SGHTA, CDR2 FQGNSA. The CDR3 extends over 13 amino acids. DNA of the CDR3: TGTGCCAGCAGCTTTTACGGGGCAGAGACCCAGTACTTC. This codes for CASSFYGAETQYF.

This clonotype has at least ten counts. The V call is TRBV27, the J call TRBJ2-7; tentative D call: TRBD2 (5 bases). Germline CDR1 and CDR2: MNHEY and SMNVEV (reference sequence). This CDR3 contains 15 residues. V lost 6 bases and J lost 4, with 19 bases in between. CDR3 sequence (DNA): TGTGCCAGCAGGGCCCCGGGATCGGGCCCTTACGAGCAGTACTTC. This gives the protein CASRAPGSGPYEQYF.